This section outlines one T cell receptor (beta chain) sequence together with its context. Its target is unknown. Donors likely had unrecorded immune exposures despite being nominally healthy when sampled. The sample originates from a study of cytomegalovirus exposure and HLA in healthy donors. Study-wide results and limits: The authors confirmed in vitro that a few CMV-associated chains were specific for CMV antigens. Equally common other TCR beta chains were less clonally expanded than HLA-associated ones, a later analysis found.

Primers for the PCR totalled 60 Vbeta and 13 Jbeta. TCRdb keeps only in-frame clones here, not all; method: immunoSEQ multiplex PCR. Here the sample spans about 110,000 clones, 75% to 85% being singletons. V gave up 2 bases and J gave up 1 base; unmatched junction bases: 0. CDR1 and CDR2 from the germline V gene are MDHEN and SYDVKM. The CDR3 spans 15 residues. This sequence originates from a man aged 50 or older in good health and CMV-seronegative. The chain uses TRBV28 and TRBJ2-3; 10 bases are a match to TRBD1. Sample: PBMCs. CDR3 DNA: TGTGCCAGCAGTTTAGACAGGGGGCGCACAGATACGCAGTATTTT. This encodes CASSLDRGRTDTQYF.